This T cell receptor (beta chain) derives from a study of blood T cell repertoires in COVID-19. Looking at the study overall: The cDNA or gDNA used as material had been derived from T cells, B-cell-depleted T cells, or PBMCs.

Produced via immunoSEQ multiplex PCR; TCRdb's table is partial and in-frame only. Here the sample spans around 480,000 clones, 70% to 90% being singletons. Sequencing was done on a sample of peripheral blood. This sequence originates from a woman in her 50s with COVID-19, enrolled during active disease.

Written as DNA, the CDR3 is TGTGCCAGCAGCCAAGGAGCGGAGGGTCCGCAGTATTTT. Translating gives CASSQGAEGPQYF. The chain uses TRBV3-1 (or the pseudogene TRBV3-2) and TRBJ2-3; D is possibly TRBD2 (6 bases). The CDR3 has 13 residues. Germline loops: CDR1 LGHDT, CDR2 YNNKEL (reference sequence). Trimming shortened V by 1 base and J by 10 bases, and 12 bases separated the two germline ends.